These 29 T cell receptor beta chains were sequenced from one sample in a study of blood T cell repertoires in COVID-19. Clones were read by immunoSEQ multiplex PCR, and TCRdb kept only the in-frame ones, dropping some. The sample shows under 300,000 clones, approximately 83% of them seen only once. Sequencing was performed on peripheral blood. These receptor sequences come from a woman aged 45 to 65 who had recovered from COVID-19.

The V gene is TRBV4-1, the J gene TRBJ2-7, with 9 bases lining up with TRBD1. The germline V gene encodes CDR1 MGHRA and CDR2 YSYEKL. The ends lost 3 bases at V and 5 bases at J; junction bases unmatched: 17. The CDR3 runs 18 residues. The CDR3 sequence: CASSHRKAGTGPPNEQYF. In nucleotides, the CDR3 is TGCGCCAGCAGCCATCGTAAGGCGGGGACAGGGCCACCGAACGAGCAGTACTTC.

The chain carries TRBV11-2 and TRBJ2-2; D is undetermined. CDR1 SGHAT and CDR2 FQNNGV come from the germline V gene. There are 13 residues in the CDR3. Trimming took off 7 bases at V and 5 bases at J, with 11 bases between the two ends. Written as DNA, the CDR3 is TGTGCCAGCACCCCGGTCTATACCGGGGAGCTGTTTTTT. Its translation: CASTPVYTGELFF.

This clone was observed many times. The rearrangement joins TRBV6-5 to TRBJ2-5, with D tentatively TRBD1 (6 bases). Germline V gene lookup returns CDR1 MNHEY and CDR2 SVGAGI. Trimming stripped 5 bases from V and 4 bases from J, with 17 bases between. The CDR3 contains 15 residues. The chain's CDR3 is CASSRLTGQGETQYF. CDR3 sequence (DNA): TGTGCCAGCAGTCGCCTTACAGGGCAGGGAGAGACCCAGTACTTC.

V and J are TRBV12-3 or TRBV12-4 and TRBJ1-5, with unresolved D. This CDR3 region has 11 residues. The V and J ends lost 4 bases and 7 bases respectively, with 5 bases between them. The CDR3 region is CASSSGQPQHF. Written as DNA, the CDR3 is TGTGCCAGCAGTTCCGGGCAGCCCCAGCATTTT.

Comments on this clone: Other DNA sequences within the sample encode an identical CDR3. The chain is built from TRBV7-2 and TRBJ2-2; D is unresolved. CDR3 length equals 15 residues. Germline values: CDR1 SGHTA, CDR2 FQGNSA. The V end was cut by 1 base, the J end by 0 bases, with 6 bases between. The CDR3 loop is CASSLGRTNTGELFF. The DNA of the CDR3 is TGTGCCAGCAGCTTAGGCAGGACGAACACCGGGGAGCTGTTTTTT. Variable domain in full (rest from reference TRBV7-2 and TRBJ2-2): GAGVSQSPSNKVTEKGKDVELRCDPISGHTALYWYRQSLGQGLEFLIYFQGNSAPDKSGLPSDRFSAERTGGSVSTLTIQRTQQEDSAVYLCASSLGRTNTGELFFGEGSRLTVL.

The genes are TRBV6-2 or TRBV6-3 and TRBJ2-7; weak D call: TRBD1 (5 bases). Germline values: CDR1 MNHEY, CDR2 SVGEGT. Trimming took 0 bases from V and 7 from J, leaving 19 bases between them. The CDR3 runs to 16 residues. Written as DNA, the CDR3 is TGTGCCAGCAGTTACTCCGTTACAGGAACAAAGGGGGAGCAGTACTTC. Translated: CASSYSVTGTKGEQYF.

The rearrangement uses TRBV6-5 and TRBJ2-5, with 9 bases aligning to TRBD2. Germline V gives CDR1 MNHEY, CDR2 SVGAGI. With V trimmed by 6 bases and J by 5 bases, 10 bases remained unmatched. The length of the CDR3 is 15 residues. Here the CDR3 DNA reads TGTGCCAGCAGGCGTCGACGGACTAGCGCGGAGACCCAGTACTTC. It is translated as CASRRRRTSAETQYF.

The table lists this clone with a few counts. The chain uses TRBV19 and TRBJ1-1, with 9 bases matching TRBD1. This CDR3 comprises 13 residues. J was trimmed by 4 bases and V by 7 bases; bases with no gene match: 4. Germline V gene lookup returns CDR1 LNHDA and CDR2 SQIVND (reference sequence). This CDR3 reads CASTLTGGTEAFF. The CDR3 DNA reads as TGTGCCAGTACCCTGACAGGGGGCACTGAAGCTTTCTTT.

In DNA, the CDR3 is TGTGCCAGCAGACCCTCCTTCGGCAGGGTTAACTCCTACGAGCAGTACTTC. This sequence encodes CASRPSFGRVNSYEQYF. The genes are TRBV27 and TRBJ2-7; TRBD1 is a possible D gene (5 bases). Germline V CDR1 and CDR2: MNHEY, SMNVEV (reference sequence). Deletions cut 6 bases from V and 0 bases from J, with 21 bases between. The CDR3 runs to 17 residues.

This chain uses TRBV27 with TRBJ1-4; 7 nucleotides align to TRBD1. The V gene's germline CDR1 is MNHEY and CDR2 SMNVEV (reference sequence). CDR3 size: 15 residues. Trimming cost V 5 bases and J 7 bases; bases outside gene matches: 10. CDR3 in amino acids: CASSPQGVKIEKLFF. DNA for the CDR3: TGTGCCAGCAGTCCCCAGGGGGTTAAAATTGAAAAACTGTTTTTT. The full variable domain, rest sourced from reference TRBV27 and TRBJ1-4, is EAQVTQNPRYLITVTGKKLTVTCSQNMNHEYMSWYRQDPGLGLRQIYYSMNVEVTDKGDVPEGYKVSRKEKRNFPLILESPSPNQTSLYFCASSPQGVKIEKLFFGSGTQLSVL.

The table lists this clone with many counts. The chain joins TRBV6-4 to TRBJ1-1, with D perhaps TRBD1 (5 bases). From germline, CDR1 is MRHNA and CDR2 SNTAGT. This CDR3 comprises 13 residues. Trimming took 0 bases from V and 4 from J, leaving 6 bases between them. The CDR3 spells CASSDSDTTEAFF. The CDR3 coding sequence is TGTGCCAGCAGTGACTCGGACACCACTGAAGCTTTCTTT.

The chain employs TRBV3-1 (or the pseudogene TRBV3-2) and TRBJ2-5, with 9 bases identical to TRBD2. Germline-derived CDR1 and CDR2 are LGHDT and YNNKEL (reference sequence). The junction had 5 bases not matched to a gene; V was cut back by 4 bases and J by 5 bases. The CDR3 sequence is 14 residues long. CDR3 loop: CASSPGGGGETQYF. CDR3 sequence (DNA): TGTGCCAGCAGCCCGGGCGGGGGGGGTGAGACCCAGTACTTC.

This clone was counted only a few times. The J gene is TRBJ1-5, the V gene TRBV27; D is uncertain. This CDR3 is 15 amino acids long. Trimming took 0 bases from V and 2 from J, leaving 8 bases between them. Germline lookup yields CDR1 MNHEY and CDR2 SMNVEV (reference sequence). CDR3 sequence reads: CASSLSWSGNQPQHF. DNA of the CDR3: TGTGCCAGCAGTTTATCTTGGAGCGGCAATCAGCCCCAGCATTTT.

This clone was detected only a few times. The chain carries TRBV30 and TRBJ2-7; possible D gene TRBD1, 6 bases. This CDR3 contains 12 residues. CDR1 is GTSNPN, CDR2 SVGIG, per germline (reference sequence). Deletions cut 2 bases from V and 6 bases from J, with 11 bases between. The CDR3 protein is CAWSWQGSEQYF. The CDR3 DNA reads as TGTGCCTGGAGTTGGCAGGGGTCCGAGCAGTACTTC.

The rearrangement links TRBV6-4 to TRBJ2-3; 9 bases fit TRBD2. Germline trimming cut 5 bases from V and 6 bases from J; bases unmatched to any gene: 9. Germline CDR1 MRHNA, CDR2 SNTAGT. The CDR3 extends over 15 amino acids. The DNA for the CDR3 is TGTGCCAGCAGTTTCCGCGGGGGGGAAGGGGATACGCAGTATTTT. Protein: CASSFRGGEGDTQYF.

This chain joins TRBV7-6 and TRBJ2-3; TRBD1 might be the D (6 bases). This CDR3 region has 17 residues. The V gene's germline CDR1 is SGHVS and CDR2 FNYEAQ. Trimming took 4 bases from V and 0 from J, leaving 17 bases between them. Written as DNA, the CDR3 is TGTGCCAGCAGCTGGACTCAGGGGCCATCTAGCACAGATACGCAGTATTTT. This codes for CASSWTQGPSSTDTQYF.

The chain links TRBV11-3 to TRBJ2-2; D is unresolved. CDR3 length: 17 residues. The germline V gene has CDR1 SGHNT and CDR2 YENEEA. V gave up 5 bases and J gave up 0 bases, with 16 bases separating them. CDR3 loop: CASSPSGNRTNTGELFF. Written as DNA, the CDR3 is TGTGCCAGCAGCCCCTCCGGCAACAGAACGAACACCGGGGAGCTGTTTTTT.

The chain carries TRBV18 and TRBJ2-2, with 11 positions matching TRBD1. This CDR3 contains 15 residues. V trimming: 2 bases; J trimming: 4 bases; junction bases outside the gene matches: 0. From germline, CDR1 is KGHSH and CDR2 LQKENI. CDR3 loop: CASSPGTGGTGELFF. The CDR3 bases are TGTGCCAGCTCACCAGGGACAGGGGGCACCGGGGAGCTGTTTTTT.

The genes are TRBV7-9 and TRBJ1-2; 8 bases align to TRBD1. Unmatched junction bases numbered 7, after V lost 6 bases and J lost 4 bases. Germline V gene lookup returns CDR1 SEHNR and CDR2 FQNEAQ (reference sequence). CDR3 length equals 14 residues. CDR3 sequence reads: CASRQTGDGYGYTF. The CDR3 DNA follows: TGTGCCAGCAGGCAGACAGGGGACGGCTATGGCTACACCTTC.

The rearrangement uses TRBV27 and TRBJ2-7; D is unresolved. The CDR3 has 13 amino acids. Germline V CDR1 and CDR2: MNHEY, SMNVEV (reference sequence). Trimming stripped 3 bases from V and 3 bases from J, with 9 bases between. The CDR3 DNA reads TGTGCCAGCAGTTTTGGCCGATTCTACGAGCAGTACTTC. Translating gives CASSFGRFYEQYF.

The genes are TRBV6-6 and TRBJ2-5; tentative D call: TRBD1 (6 bases). Germline-derived CDR1 and CDR2 are MNHNY and SVGAGI (reference sequence). V was shortened by 7 bases and J by 2 bases, with 14 bases between the two germline ends. The CDR3 has 14 residues. CDR3 protein: CASTKLTGQETQYF. CDR3 bases: TGTGCCAGCACCAAACTGACAGGACAAGAGACCCAGTACTTC.

A few counts support this clone. The chain is built from TRBV28 and TRBJ2-7, with TRBD1 matching over 7 bases. Unmatched junction bases numbered 10, after V lost 8 bases and J lost 0 bases. Germline V lookup: CDR1 MDHEN, CDR2 SYDVKM. The CDR3 sequence is 15 residues long. CDR3 loop: CASSAPGQSSYEQYF. CDR3 bases: TGTGCCAGCTCCGCTCCGGGACAGAGCTCCTACGAGCAGTACTTC.

The rearrangement uses TRBV5-1 and TRBJ1-1, with 7 bases aligning to TRBD1. Germline values: CDR1 SGHRS, CDR2 YFSETQ. J lost 3 bases, V lost 4 bases, and 9 bases had no gene match. This CDR3 contains 15 residues. The CDR3 nucleotides are TGCGCCAGCAGCCAACGACAGGGTCTGGACACTGAAGCTTTCTTT. Its translation is CASSQRQGLDTEAFF.

This clone was found once. The J gene is TRBJ2-1, the V gene TRBV10-1; 11 bases match TRBD2. The V gene end was trimmed by 2 bases and the J gene end by 8 bases; junction bases not matched to a gene: 20. The CDR3 length is 20 residues. From germline, CDR1 is WNHNN and CDR2 SYGVQD (reference sequence). The CDR3 DNA reads as TGCGCCAGCAGTGAGAGGGCTTGGGGTAGCGGGAGGGCCATCGGGGATGAGCAGTTCTTC. Protein product: CASSERAWGSGRAIGDEQFF.

The chain is built from TRBV28 and TRBJ1-4, with a weak D call TRBD1 (5 bases). Germline values: CDR1 MDHEN, CDR2 SYDVKM. The CDR3 consists of 13 residues. V was trimmed by 4 bases and J by 10 bases, leaving 13 bases between them. The CDR3 protein is CASSYERRGKLFF. The DNA for the CDR3 is TGTGCCAGCAGTTACGAACGAAGGGGAAAACTGTTTTTT. The complete variable domain, with remaining parts taken from reference TRBV28 and TRBJ1-4, reads DVKVTQSSRYLVKRTGEKVFLECVQDMDHENMFWYRQDPGLGLRLIYFSYDVKMKEKGDIPEGYSVSREKKERFSLILESASTNQTSMYLCASSYERRGKLFFGSGTQLSVL.

The chain has TRBV5-4 and TRBJ2-5, with D tentatively TRBD2 (6 bases). The germline V gene has CDR1 SGHNT and CDR2 YYREEE (reference sequence). V was clipped by 4 bases and J by 5 bases, with 15 bases between them. The CDR3 loop spans 14 amino acids. CDR3 sequence (DNA): TGTGCCAGCAGCGTGGGACTTACTGTGGAGACCCAGTACTTC. Residues: CASSVGLTVETQYF.

The chain carries TRBV25-1 and TRBJ1-1, with unresolved D. Germline-derived CDR1 and CDR2 are MGHDK and SYGVNS. This CDR3 is 14 amino acids long. Between the trimmed V and J ends, which lost 2 bases and 5 bases, there was a span of 12 bases. In DNA, the CDR3 is TGTGCCAGCAGTGAAGAGGGAATCCCAACTGAAGCTTTCTTT. Translation: CASSEEGIPTEAFF.

This clone has more than one count but fewer than ten. V gene TRBV11-2 combines with J gene TRBJ1-4; possibly TRBD1 for D (5 bases). The CDR3 is made up of 15 amino acids. Trimming pared 1 base from V and 0 bases from J, leaving 6 bases between. Germline assignment: CDR1 SGHAT and CDR2 FQNNGV. This CDR3 reads CASSLAGATNEKLFF. The CDR3 nucleotides read TGTGCCAGCAGCTTAGCGGGGGCAACTAATGAAAAACTGTTTTTT. The full variable domain, its missing parts supplied by reference TRBV11-2 and TRBJ1-4, is EAGVAQSPRYKIIEKRQSVAFWCNPISGHATLYWYQQILGQGPKLLIQFQNNGVVDDSQLPKDRFSAERLKGVDSTLKIQPAKLEDSAVYLCASSLAGATNEKLFFGSGTQLSVL.

The rearrangement joins TRBV30 to TRBJ2-3, with 9 bases identical to TRBD2. V trimming: 3 bases; J trimming: 4 bases; junction bases outside the gene matches: 11. The germline gives CDR1 GTSNPN, CDR2 SVGIG (reference sequence). CDR3 size: 16 residues. CDR3 region: CAWSAGTSQDSDTQYF. The CDR3 coding sequence is TGTGCCTGGAGCGCTGGGACTAGCCAGGACTCAGATACGCAGTATTTT.